A single sample gave rise to the 11 T cell receptor beta chains below, sequenced in a study of shared clonotypes between healthy human individuals. Measured with immunoSEQ multiplex PCR; TCRdb has only the in-frame clones, and not every one. This repertoire shows approximately 980,000 clones, approximately 80% found once; its top ten account for about 1.5%. The sample was memory CD4+ T cells sorted from blood. As for subset: CD45RA-negative fraction. The receptors were gathered from a man aged 18-30 years in good health.

This chain connects TRBV6-1 to TRBJ2-7; tentative D call: TRBD2 (6 bases). Trimming removed 5 bases from V and 6 bases from J, with 11 bases in between. The CDR3 has 12 amino acids. Germline V gives CDR1 MNHNS, CDR2 SASEGT. CDR3 protein: CASSLGGTEQYF. In nucleotides, the CDR3 is TGTGCCAGCAGTCTCGGGGGAACCGAGCAGTACTTC.

This clone has only a few counts. The chain carries TRBV27 and TRBJ1-2; the match to TRBD1 covers 7 bases. There are 14 residues in the CDR3. The V gene end was trimmed by 5 bases and the J gene end by 3 bases; junction bases not matched to a gene: 6. CDR1 MNHEY and CDR2 SMNVEV come from the germline V gene (reference sequence). The CDR3 loop reads CASSPLDRDYGYTF. The CDR3 DNA is TGTGCCAGCAGTCCACTAGACAGGGACTATGGCTACACCTTC.

The chain has TRBV6-1 and TRBJ2-3; D ambiguous. V was cut by 1 base and J by 6 bases, with 8 bases left in between. Germline CDR1 reads MNHNS; CDR2 reads SASEGT. The CDR3 has 13 amino acids. CDR3 DNA: TGTGCCAGCAGTGAAGTTCCTCGGGATACGCAGTATTTT. This translates into CASSEVPRDTQYF.

V and J are TRBV12-1 and TRBJ2-2; TRBD2, the D gene given by the table, was not confirmed from the DNA. TRBV12-1 is labeled a pseudogene. This CDR3 region has 16 residues. This chain's CDR3 is CASRKLGPRTSRELFF. The DNA of the CDR3 is TGTGCCAGCAGAAAACTCGGGCCCCGGACTTCTAGGGAGCTGTTTTTT.

A single count supports this clone. The V call is TRBV7-2, the J call TRBJ1-2, with TRBD1 matching 9 bases. V lost 4 bases and J lost 7; bases outside the gene matches: 16. The CDR3 is made up of 17 amino acids. The germline gives CDR1 SGHTA, CDR2 FQGNSA. The CDR3 nucleotides read TGTGCCAGCAGCTATACAGGGGGCGGCACGGGAATGGGTGGCTACACCTTC. Translating gives CASSYTGGGTGMGGYTF. The entire variable domain, with the rest obtained from reference TRBV7-2 and TRBJ1-2, is as follows: GAGVSQSPSNKVTEKGKDVELRCDPISGHTALYWYRQSLGQGLEFLIYFQGNSAPDKSGLPSDRFSAERTGGSVSTLTIQRTQQEDSAVYLCASSYTGGGTGMGGYTFGSGTRLTVV.

The chain carries TRBV11-2 and TRBJ1-6; 8 bases agree with TRBD1. The CDR3 covers 15 residues. With 5 bases clipped from V and 7 bases from J, the junction kept 7 bases outside the gene matches. CDR1 SGHAT and CDR2 FQNNGV come from the germline V gene. The CDR3 DNA sequence: TGTGCCAGCAGCCTCGGACAGGGAGTGAATTCACCCCTCCACTTT. Protein sequence: CASSLGQGVNSPLHF.

The chain combines TRBV5-1 with TRBJ2-3; D possibly corresponds to TRBD1 (5 bases). The V end was cut by 4 bases, the J end by 6 bases, with 9 bases between. From germline, CDR1 is SGHRS and CDR2 YFSETQ. This CDR3 spans 12 amino acids. As DNA, the CDR3 is TGCGCCAGCAGCCCCCCAGGGGATACGCAGTATTTT. Protein product: CASSPPGDTQYF.

This chain uses TRBV9 with TRBJ2-5, with no clear D. CDR3 size: 14 residues. Trimming removed 7 bases from V and 3 bases from J, with 16 bases in between. Germline V gives CDR1 SGDLS, CDR2 YYNGEE. This chain's CDR3 is CASSRSPTKETQYF. Written as DNA, the CDR3 is TGTGCCAGCTCGAGGTCCCCAACTAAAGAGACCCAGTACTTC.

The chain is built from TRBV29-1 and TRBJ2-1; TRBD1 matches at 10 bases. Germline CDR1 SQVTM, CDR2 ANQGSEA. Trimming removed 4 bases from V and 6 bases from J; junction bases left unmatched: 3. The CDR3 totals 13 residues. This CDR3 reads CSVGQGAINEQFF. The CDR3 region has the DNA TGCAGCGTTGGACAGGGGGCGATCAATGAGCAGTTCTTC.

This clone was seen more than once but under ten times. This CDR3 reads CAIRSGYEGATEAFF. The CDR3 region has the DNA TGTGCCATCAGGAGCGGCTACGAGGGGGCTACTGAAGCTTTCTTT. V gene TRBV10-3 combines with J gene TRBJ1-1; 7 nucleotides line up with TRBD1. The V segment lost 6 bases and the J segment 5 bases; nucleotides outside the gene matches: 12. The CDR3 loop spans 15 amino acids. The V gene's germline CDR1 is ENHRY and CDR2 SYGVKD.

This clone has only one observation. Other nucleotide sequences in the sample specify the same CDR3. The chain carries TRBV30 and TRBJ1-5; D gene unclear. The ends were cut back, 0 bases at V and 4 bases at J, with 7 bases in the middle. The CDR3 loop spans 13 amino acids. Germline V gene lookup returns CDR1 GTSNPN and CDR2 SVGIG (reference sequence). This CDR3 reads CAWSVTENQPQHF. The CDR3 DNA is TGTGCCTGGAGTGTTACGGAAAATCAGCCCCAGCATTTT.